The 31 T cell receptor beta chains listed next were all sequenced from one sample in a study of blood T cells in healthy people across ages. Sample-barcoded 5' priming and a J-beta primer mix drove a second PCR of roughly 6 to 12 cycles. A single record per CDR3 protein comes from TCRdb applying MiXCR to the 5' RACE reads. This sample has fewer than 2,000,000 distinct CDR3 sequences, with about 31% found just once. The specimen was blood. The source of these receptors is a woman in her thirties in good health.

With respect to this clonotype: Being one base from a much bigger clone, this may be a read error. The chain couples TRBV12-3 or TRBV12-4 to TRBJ1-4; D unclear. Trimming took 4 bases from V and 3 from J, leaving 12 bases between them. The CDR3 is 15 amino acids. This CDR3 reads CASSSGTASNEKLFF. As DNA, the CDR3 is TGTGCCAGCAGTTCGGGAACGGCTTCTAATGAAAAACTGTTTTTT.

The chain joins TRBV30 to TRBJ2-7, with a tentative D call TRBD1 (5 bases). This CDR3 contains 12 residues. Germline lookup yields CDR1 GTSNPN and CDR2 SVGIG (reference sequence). The V end lost 4 bases, the J end lost 6 bases, and 13 bases lay between the germline ends. Written as DNA, the CDR3 is TGTGCCTGGACCCAGGGTTTATTCGAGCAGTACTTC. This translates into CAWTQGLFEQYF. Full variable domain (outside the CDR3, taken from reference TRBV30 and TRBJ2-7): SQTIHQWPATLVQPVGSPLSLECTVEGTSNPNLYWYRQAAGRGLQLLFYSVGIGQISSEVPQNLSASRPQDRQFILSSKKLLLSDSGFYLCAWTQGLFEQYFGPGTRLTVT.

This clonotype turned up a few times. The gene calls are TRBV6-1 and TRBJ2-5; 11 bases map to TRBD2. The junction had 7 bases not matched to a gene; V was cut back by 0 bases and J by 4 bases. The CDR3 has 17 residues. The germline V gene has CDR1 MNHNS and CDR2 SASEGT. The CDR3: CASSEALAGGPGETQYF. The CDR3 nucleotides read TGTGCCAGCAGTGAAGCGTTAGCGGGAGGGCCGGGAGAGACCCAGTACTTC.

This clonotype has a single count. The chain employs TRBV10-2 and TRBJ2-7, with D tentatively TRBD2 (6 bases). This CDR3 spans 14 amino acids. V was pared by 6 bases and J by 0 bases, with 12 bases between. Looked up from germline, CDR1 is WSHSY and CDR2 is SAAADI. The CDR3 sequence is CASRLAPSSYEQYF. CDR3 bases: TGCGCCAGCAGGCTAGCGCCGAGCTCCTACGAGCAGTACTTC.

This clonotype was seen only a few times. A junction boundary mismatches the germline segment, possibly from a read error. V gene TRBV13 combines with J gene TRBJ2-3; D remains unclear. CDR1 is PRHDT and CDR2 is FYEKMQ in the germline V gene (reference sequence). This CDR3 has 15 residues. The CDR3 sequence is CASSLGQRSSDTQYF. The CDR3 DNA is TGTGCCAGCAGCCTAGGTCAGCGATCTTCAGATACGCAGTATTTT.

The chain combines TRBV7-8 with TRBJ2-7; TRBD2 matches at 7 bases. Germline trimming cut 1 base from V and 0 bases from J; bases unmatched to any gene: 6. Per germline, CDR1 SGHVS and CDR2 FQNEAQ. The CDR3 is 16 amino acids. CDR3 nucleotide sequence: TGTGCCAGCAGCTTAGTGGGCGGGGGTATCTCCTACGAGCAGTACTTC. It encodes CASSLVGGGISYEQYF.

This clonotype came up a few times. The chain couples TRBV12-3 or TRBV12-4 to TRBJ2-1; D is possibly TRBD2 (6 bases). Trimming left V 6 bases short and J 5 bases short, with 20 bases between. The CDR3 is made up of 16 amino acids. The CDR3 DNA reads as TGTGCCAGCAGCCTCCGGCTCCGGGGGAGGAACAATGAGCAGTTCTTC. It is translated as CASSLRLRGRNNEQFF.

This sequence joins TRBV11-2 and TRBJ2-7; 7 bases match TRBD1. V lost 3 bases, J lost 6 bases, and 8 bases stayed unmatched. Germline V gene lookup returns CDR1 SGHAT and CDR2 FQNNGV. The CDR3 is made up of 14 amino acids. CDR3: CASSFYRGTAEQYF. The CDR3 DNA reads as TGTGCCAGCAGCTTTTACAGGGGTACCGCCGAGCAGTACTTC.

This clonotype showed up just a few times. The chain combines TRBV27 with TRBJ1-1; D gene ambiguous. The CDR3 extends over 14 amino acids. Germline values: CDR1 MNHEY, CDR2 SMNVEV (reference sequence). The V end lost 6 bases, the J end lost 0 bases, and 11 bases lay between the germline ends. CDR3 nucleotide sequence: TGTGCCAGCAGCACCGGACCGTTGAACACTGAAGCTTTCTTT. Protein: CASSTGPLNTEAFF.

The chain combines TRBV4-2 with TRBJ2-5; either TRBD1 or TRBD2 may supply D (5 bases each). Deletions cut 0 bases from V and 5 bases from J, with 34 bases between. The germline V gene encodes CDR1 LGHNA and CDR2 YNFKEQ. The CDR3 has 22 amino acids. The CDR3 bases are TGTGCCAGCAGCCAAGAAAATTCCAGGGTCCGAGTGGAGGCCCTCCTGTGGGAGACCCAGTACTTC. This gives the protein CASSQENSRVRVEALLWETQYF.

This clonotype was seen only a few times. The chain links TRBV15 to TRBJ2-5; TRBD2 matches at 11 bases. Germline V CDR1 and CDR2: LNHNV, YYDKDF (reference sequence). CDR3 length equals 17 residues. Trimming removed 5 bases from V and 0 bases from J; junction bases left unmatched: 8. CDR3 coding DNA: TGTGCCACCAGCGGAAATCCTAGCGGGGGGAACCAAGAGACCCAGTACTTC. The encoded protein is CATSGNPSGGNQETQYF.

This clonotype was observed a few times. The chain joins TRBV28 to TRBJ2-5; 12 positions agree with TRBD2. In germline, CDR1 is MDHEN, CDR2 SYDVKM. Trimming took 4 bases from V and 1 from J; bases not matched to a gene: 4. The CDR3 covers 16 residues. In DNA, the CDR3 is TGTGCCAGCAGTTCTTTACTAGCGGGAGGCCAAGAGACCCAGTACTTC. Its protein product is CASSSLLAGGQETQYF.

The rearrangement joins TRBV15 to TRBJ2-7; D gene unclear. Germline CDR1 LNHNV, CDR2 YYDKDF (reference sequence). V lost 4 bases, J lost 3 bases, and 10 bases lay in between. The CDR3 loop spans 13 amino acids. This CDR3 reads CATSILRSYEQYF. The CDR3, as DNA: TGTGCCACCAGCATCCTCAGGAGCTACGAGCAGTACTTC.

The genes are TRBV7-8 and TRBJ1-2; no clear D gene. CDR3 size: 14 residues. Germline CDR1 and CDR2: SGHVS and FQNEAQ. V was cut by 4 bases and J by 8 bases, with 17 bases left in between. CDR3: CASSSIIETGGYTF. CDR3 DNA: TGTGCCAGCAGCTCGATAATAGAGACGGGGGGCTACACCTTC.

On this clonotype itself: The junction departs from the called germline gene at one end, perhaps through a read error. This chain links TRBV2 with TRBJ1-1, with D unresolved. CDR1 is SNHLY, CDR2 FYNNEI, per germline. The CDR3 length is 13 residues. CDR3 nucleotide sequence: TGTGCCAGCAGCCCAGTCAAGAACACTGAAGCTCTCTTT. This codes for CASSPVKNTEALF.

This clonotype was seen repeatedly, ten times or more. V and J are TRBV13 and TRBJ1-1; D unclear. Trimming cost V 0 bases and J 5 bases, with 10 bases left between them. CDR3 size: 14 residues. Germline CDR1 is PRHDT and CDR2 is FYEKMQ (reference sequence). The CDR3 loop reads CASSLGVYVTEAFF. The CDR3 DNA reads TGTGCCAGCAGCTTAGGTGTTTACGTAACTGAAGCTTTCTTT.

This clonotype was found many times. The chain employs TRBV4-1 and TRBJ1-5; D unresolved. This CDR3 region has 16 residues. Germline V lookup: CDR1 MGHRA, CDR2 YSYEKL. V shed 2 bases and J shed 2 bases, with 13 bases lying between them. For the CDR3, the DNA is TGCGCCAGCAGCCAACGAGGTGGGTTGGGCAATCAGCCCCAGCATTTT. It yields the protein CASSQRGGLGNQPQHF.

This clonotype was observed a handful of times. V and J are TRBV27 and TRBJ2-7; 8 positions match TRBD1. The V segment lost 5 bases and the J segment 4 bases; nucleotides outside the gene matches: 10. The CDR3 totals 15 residues. From germline, CDR1 is MNHEY and CDR2 SMNVEV (reference sequence). The CDR3 DNA follows: TGTGCCAGCAGTCTGACAGGGGTTTCGATTTACGAGCAGTACTTC. Protein sequence: CASSLTGVSIYEQYF.

The chain joins TRBV6-5 to TRBJ2-3; TRBD2 might be the D (6 bases). Trimming removed 11 bases from V and 1 base from J, with 22 bases in between. The CDR3 runs 16 residues. In germline, CDR1 is MNHEY, CDR2 SVGAGI. CDR3 loop: CAGNEVGGYGTDTQYF. The CDR3 DNA is TGTGCCGGCAACGAAGTTGGGGGGTACGGCACAGATACGCAGTATTTT.

Of note for this clonotype: This could be a read error, since a much larger clone is one nucleotide away. This chain's CDR3 is CAGSQGENTEAFF. In DNA, the CDR3 is TGTGCCGGCAGTCAGGGAGAGAACACTGAAGCTTTCTTT. The rearrangement joins TRBV2 to TRBJ1-1; possible D gene TRBD1, 5 bases. CDR1 and CDR2 (germline): SNHLY, FYNNEI. The CDR3 consists of 13 residues.

Notes on this clonotype: It may be a read error: a sequence one base away is much more abundant. The chain is built from TRBV29-1 and TRBJ2-5; D perhaps matches TRBD1 (5 bases). This CDR3 contains 14 residues. The V end lost 5 bases, the J end lost 4 bases, and 17 bases lay between the germline ends. Germline V gene sequence: CDR1 SQVTM, CDR2 ANQGSEA. The CDR3 sequence is CSVNDHGQGETQYF. CDR3 coding DNA: TGCAGCGTTAATGACCACGGACAAGGAGAGACCCAGTACTTC. Full variable domain (missing parts from reference TRBV29-1 and TRBJ2-5): SAVISQKPSRDICQRGTSLTIQCQVDSQVTMMFWYRQQPGQSLTLIATANQGSEATYESGFVIDKFPISRPNLTFSTLTVSNMSPEDSSIYLCSVNDHGQGETQYFGPGTRLLVL.

This clonotype has a handful of counts. The CDR3: CASSEGQGAGELFF. In DNA form, the CDR3 reads TGTGCCAGCAGTGAGGGACAGGGGGCCGGGGAGCTGTTTTTT. The rearrangement links TRBV12-3 or TRBV12-4 to TRBJ2-2; 11 nucleotides agree with TRBD1. The CDR3 covers 14 residues. The junction had 2 bases not matched to a gene; V was cut back by 5 bases and J by 6 bases.

CDR3 loop: CATSRGNMNTEAFF. The CDR3 nucleotides are TGTGCCACCAGCAGGGGTAACATGAACACTGAAGCTTTCTTT. The chain combines TRBV15 with TRBJ1-1; D remains unclear. Per germline, CDR1 LNHNV and CDR2 YYDKDF (reference sequence). Trimming left V 3 bases short and J 0 bases short, with 8 bases between. The CDR3 runs 14 residues.

This clonotype has just a few counts. This chain connects TRBV4-1 to TRBJ2-5, with 15 bases aligning to TRBD2. There are 19 residues in the CDR3. Looked up from germline, CDR1 is MGHRA and CDR2 is YSYEKL. The V gene end was trimmed by 1 base and the J gene end by 5 bases; junction bases not matched to a gene: 11. The CDR3 DNA reads as TGCGCCAGCAGCCAAGGGACTAGCGGGGGGGCGTATAGTGTGGAGACCCAGTACTTC. It yields the protein CASSQGTSGGAYSVETQYF.

This clonotype was found a few times. The V gene is TRBV10-3, the J gene TRBJ2-7, with 8 bases lining up with TRBD2. J lost 5 bases, V lost 11 bases, and 8 bases had no gene match. The CDR3 has 12 residues. Germline V CDR1 and CDR2: ENHRY, SYGVKD. CDR3 region: CAHASGSHEQYF. In DNA, the CDR3 is TGTGCCCACGCTAGCGGGTCCCACGAGCAGTACTTC.

The chain combines TRBV12-3 or TRBV12-4 with TRBJ2-1; 11 bases fit TRBD2. This CDR3 has 14 residues. Trimming at V came to 7 bases and at J to 6 bases, leaving 5 bases not matched to a gene. CDR3 in DNA: TGTGCCAGCAAGGGGACTAGCGGTAGCAATGAGCAGTTCTTC. This translates into CASKGTSGSNEQFF.

This clonotype has more than one count but fewer than ten. This chain joins TRBV15 and TRBJ1-5; the D gene is possibly TRBD1 (5 bases). The length of the CDR3 is 18 residues. Deletions cut 2 bases from V and 0 bases from J, with 17 bases between. Germline V gene data show CDR1 as LNHNV and CDR2 as YYDKDF (reference sequence). The CDR3 spells CATSRPKTLGDSNQPQHF. CDR3 DNA: TGTGCCACCAGCAGACCTAAGACATTGGGGGATAGCAATCAGCCCCAGCATTTT.

The table lists this clonotype with a count of one. V and J are TRBV10-1 and TRBJ1-1; D remains ambiguous. The germline gives CDR1 WNHNN, CDR2 SYGVQD (reference sequence). V was shortened by 5 bases and J by 1 base, with 14 bases between the two germline ends. The CDR3 runs to 15 residues. In DNA form, the CDR3 reads TGCGCCAGCAGTCCCAAACCAGGAACGAACACTGAAGCTTTCTTT. It codes for CASSPKPGTNTEAFF.

The chain employs TRBV27 and TRBJ2-2; the match to TRBD1 covers 7 bases. V dropped 6 bases and J dropped 6; count of bases not matched to a gene: 4. Germline-derived CDR1 and CDR2 are MNHEY and SMNVEV (reference sequence). The CDR3 runs to 13 residues. The CDR3 DNA sequence: TGTGCCAGCAGAGCACAGGGGCCCGGGGAGCTGTTTTTT. This translates into CASRAQGPGELFF.

The V and J genes are TRBV6-5 and TRBJ1-1; possible D gene TRBD1, 5 bases. The CDR3 is 17 residues long. V lost 0 bases and J lost 2, with 16 bases in between. Germline CDR1 MNHEY, CDR2 SVGAGI. In nucleotides, the CDR3 is TGTGCCAGCAGTTACTCTGTAACCTACGGGGCTAACACTGAAGCTTTCTTT. Translation gives CASSYSVTYGANTEAFF.

J is TRBJ2-2 and V is TRBV6-2 or TRBV6-3; 9 bases line up with TRBD2. The ends lost 4 bases at V and 6 bases at J; junction bases unmatched: 18. The CDR3 runs to 19 residues. Germline V CDR1 and CDR2: MNHEY, SVGEGT. Here the CDR3 reads CASSSSQLHKRGEAGELFF. The CDR3 DNA is TGTGCCAGCAGTTCGTCTCAACTCCATAAGCGGGGGGAGGCCGGGGAGCTGTTTTTT.